This is a list of T cell receptor beta chains from one sample in a study of cytomegalovirus exposure and HLA in healthy donors. Profiling relied on immunoSEQ multiplex PCR, and the TCRdb table lists in-frame clones only, not all of them. The table lists about 130,000 clones, 65% to 80% of them singletons. The sequencing input was PBMCs. These receptors were taken from a man aged 35 to 55 in good health and CMV-seropositive. CDR3s include the opening cysteine and the closing phenylalanine or tryptophan. Fields, in order: J gene, V gene, clone size, D gene, CDR3 DNA, CDR3 protein. The D gene is left open where the match is weak. The size of a clone is reported for some rows only, either as once, few or many, or as a class for expanded clones.

TRBJ1-5,TRBV4-1,once,NA,TGCGCCAGCAGCCAGCTCGGCGGGGCCAATCAGCCCCAGCATTTT,CASSQLGGANQPQHF
TRBJ2-7,TRBV27,NA,NA,TGTGCCAGCAGCAGATTACAGGGAAGCTCCTACGAGCAGTACTTC,CASSRLQGSSYEQYF
TRBJ1-2,TRBV6-5,few,NA,TGTGCCAGCAGTTACCAACAGCTCTATGGCTACACCTTC,CASSYQQLYGYTF
TRBJ2-7,TRBV30,NA,NA,TGTGCCTGGAGTGTAGGAGGTGAGCAGTACTTC,CAWSVGGEQYF
TRBJ1-4,TRBV6-1,NA,TRBD1,TGTGCCAGCAGTGAGAATACAGGGGCGGGTGAAAAACTGTTTTTT,CASSENTGAGEKLFF
TRBJ1-3,TRBV6-5,NA,NA,TGTGCCAGCAGTTATCGGGGGGCGCTTGGAAACACCATATATTTT,CASSYRGALGNTIYF
TRBJ1-6,TRBV6-1,NA,TRBD1,TGTGCCAGCAGTGAATGGACAGGGGGCCGACATTCACCCCTCCACTTT,CASSEWTGGRHSPLHF
TRBJ2-1,TRBV7-6,NA,NA,TGTGCCAGCAGCTTAGACGGCGGGGACGGAAGCTCCTACAATGAGCAGTTCTTC,CASSLDGGDGSSYNEQFF
TRBJ1-2,TRBV19,NA,TRBD1,TGCGCCAGTACTCTATACGGACAGGCGCGCTATGGCTACACCTTC,CASTLYGQARYGYTF
TRBJ2-1,TRBV5-4,NA,NA,TGTGCCAGCAGCTTGTACAGAGCCTACAATGAGCAGTTCTTC,CASSLYRAYNEQFF
TRBJ2-3,TRBV7-6,NA,NA,TGTGCCAGCAGCTTACCTAGGGAAACAGGGAGCTTCAGAACAGATACGCAGTATTTT,CASSLPRETGSFRTDTQYF
TRBJ1-3,TRBV7-9,NA,NA,TGTGCCAGCAGCTTAGGCGAGTTATCTGGAAACACCATATATTTT,CASSLGELSGNTIYF
TRBJ1-2,TRBV10-3,few,NA,TGTGCCATCAGCCCTCGGGAATCCAGAGGTGGCTACACCTTC,CAISPRESRGGYTF
TRBJ2-7,TRBV10-2,NA,TRBD2,TGCGCCAGCAGGACTAGCGGGAGCTCCTACGAGCAGTACTTC,CASRTSGSSYEQYF
TRBJ2-4,TRBV20-1,NA,TRBD2,TGCAGTGCTATAGCGGGGGGTACATACTTC,CSAIAGGTYF
TRBJ2-5,TRBV5-1,few,TRBD2,TGCGCCAGCAGCCCCTCTCCGTCGGGAGGAGGGGAGACCCAGTACTTC,CASSPSPSGGGETQYF
TRBJ1-2,TRBV6-5,NA,TRBD1,TGTGCCAGCAGTTACGCGACAGGGGATGGCTACACCTTC,CASSYATGDGYTF
TRBJ1-5,TRBV5-6,NA,NA,TGTGCCAGCTCCCCCATCATGCCCCAGCATTTT,CASSPIMPQHF
TRBJ1-2,TRBV7-6,few,TRBD1,TGTGCCAGCAGCCGGACAGGTGGCTATGGCTACACCTTC,CASSRTGGYGYTF
TRBJ2-7,TRBV19,NA,TRBD2,TGTGCCAGTAGTAAGCGACTAGCATTGGCCTACGAGCAGTACTTC,CASSKRLALAYEQYF
TRBJ2-5,TRBV29-1,NA,NA,TGCAGCGTTGAATCAACGTCGGAGATCCTCCAAGAGACCCAGTACTTC,CSVESTSEILQETQYF
TRBJ1-3,TRBV7-9,NA,NA,TGTGCCAGCGGGGCTCAAGGCGGCCTCTGGACGGAGCGCGGAAACACCATATATTTT,CASGAQGGLWTERGNTIYF
TRBJ2-6,TRBV19,NA,NA,TGTGCCAGTTTTTCGCGTGGGGCCAACGTCCTGACTTTC,CASFSRGANVLTF
TRBJ2-7,TRBV9,NA,TRBD2,TGTGCCAGCAGCGTAGAAAGGGGCGGGAGGGAGGACGAGCAGTACTTC,CASSVERGGREDEQYF
TRBJ2-6,TRBV25-1,few,TRBD1,TGTGCCAGCAGTCGGACAGGGGACCTCTCTGGGGCCAACGTCCTGACTTTC,CASSRTGDLSGANVLTF
TRBJ2-3,TRBV18,NA,TRBD2,TGTGCCAGCTCACTTAGCGGGAGGGGAGATACGCAGTATTTT,CASSLSGRGDTQYF
TRBJ1-1,TRBV5-1,NA,NA,TGCGCCAGCAGCATGGCAGGGGAGGCTTTCTTT,CASSMAGEAFF
TRBJ2-3,TRBV5-5,NA,TRBD1,TGTGCCAGCAGCTTGTACAGGGGTCTCGCAGATACGCAGTATTTT,CASSLYRGLADTQYF
TRBJ2-5,TRBV4-1,NA,TRBD2,TGCGCCAGCAGCCAAGTTACAAGCGGGAGTTGGGAGGAGACCCAGTACTTC,CASSQVTSGSWEETQYF
TRBJ1-1,TRBV6-5,NA,NA,TGTGCCAGCATCGGGGGGATTATGAACACTGAAGCTTTCTTT,CASIGGIMNTEAFF
TRBJ1-2,TRBV19,NA,NA,TGTGCCAGTAGTATATTAGGGGAACACTATGGCTACACCTTC,CASSILGEHYGYTF
TRBJ1-2,TRBV28,NA,TRBD1,TGTGCCAGCAGTTTCGTGGACAGGACTAACTATGGCTACACCTTC,CASSFVDRTNYGYTF
TRBJ1-2,TRBV5-1,NA,TRBD1,TGCGCCAGCAGCTTGGATCAGGGGGCCAGCTATGGCTACACCTTC,CASSLDQGASYGYTF
TRBJ2-1,TRBV5-1,once,NA,TGCGCCAGTCGCCTAGGGGGCTCCTACAATGAGCAGTTCTTC,CASRLGGSYNEQFF
TRBJ2-2,TRBV28,few,TRBD1,TGTGCCAGCAGGATACGGACAGGGACGACCGGGGAGCTGTTTTTT,CASRIRTGTTGELFF
TRBJ2-7,TRBV19,NA,NA,TGTGCCACCAGGTGGGGGCCACCTAACTACGAGCAGTACTTC,CATRWGPPNYEQYF
TRBJ1-6,TRBV11-3,NA,NA,TGTGCCAGCAGCTTAATCAGTGGCTCACCCCTCCACTTT,CASSLISGSPLHF
TRBJ1-2,TRBV27,NA,NA,TGTGCCAGCACATCCAGGACAGTCCCTGGCTATGGCTACACCTTC,CASTSRTVPGYGYTF
TRBJ1-2,TRBV10-2,NA,NA,TGCGCCAGCACCGAGGGGGGGTTGGGAGGCTACACCTTC,CASTEGGLGGYTF
TRBJ2-7,TRBV7-7,NA,TRBD1,TGTGCTAGCAGCTCCCGAGAGGGGGCGGACTACGAGCAGTACTTC,CASSSREGADYEQYF
TRBJ1-6,TRBV30,once,NA,TGTGCCTGGACCGTAAACCCAGGGGAATCACCCCTCCACTTT,CAWTVNPGESPLHF